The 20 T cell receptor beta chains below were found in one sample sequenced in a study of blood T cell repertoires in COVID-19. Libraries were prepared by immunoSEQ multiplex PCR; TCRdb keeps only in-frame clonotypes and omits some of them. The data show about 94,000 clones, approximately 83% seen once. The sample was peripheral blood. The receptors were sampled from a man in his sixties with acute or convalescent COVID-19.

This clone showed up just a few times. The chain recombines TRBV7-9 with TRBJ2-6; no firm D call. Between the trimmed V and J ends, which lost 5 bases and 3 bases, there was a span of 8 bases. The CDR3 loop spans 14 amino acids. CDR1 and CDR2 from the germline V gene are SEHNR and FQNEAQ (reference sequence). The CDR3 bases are TGTGCCAGCAGCACCGTTAGTGGGGCCAACGTCCTGACTTTC. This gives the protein CASSTVSGANVLTF.

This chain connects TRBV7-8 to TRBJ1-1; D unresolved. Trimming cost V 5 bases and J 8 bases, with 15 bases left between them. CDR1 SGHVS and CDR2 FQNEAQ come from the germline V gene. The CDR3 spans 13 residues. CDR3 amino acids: CASSPRTEGEAFF. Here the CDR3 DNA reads TGTGCCAGCAGCCCACGGACCGAGGGCGAAGCTTTCTTT.

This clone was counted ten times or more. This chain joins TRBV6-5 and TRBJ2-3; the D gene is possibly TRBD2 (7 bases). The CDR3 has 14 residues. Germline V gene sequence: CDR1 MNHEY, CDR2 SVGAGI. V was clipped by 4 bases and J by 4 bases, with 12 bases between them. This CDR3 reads CASSSRGLADTQYF. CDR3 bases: TGTGCCAGCAGTTCGCGGGGGCTGGCAGATACGCAGTATTTT.

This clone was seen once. The CDR3 loop reads CASTQGTVTEAFF. Here the CDR3 DNA reads TGTGCCAGTACACAGGGGACGGTTACTGAAGCTTTCTTT. The rearrangement links TRBV28 to TRBJ1-1; 7 bases fit TRBD1. Germline values: CDR1 MDHEN, CDR2 SYDVKM. The CDR3 length is 13 residues. V shed 9 bases and J 5 bases; nucleotides not matched to a gene: 9. Based on the CDR3 plus reference TRBV28 and TRBJ1-1, the full variable domain is DVKVTQSSRYLVKRTGEKVFLECVQDMDHENMFWYRQDPGLGLRLIYFSYDVKMKEKGDIPEGYSVSREKKERFSLILESASTNQTSMYLCASTQGTVTEAFFGQGTRLTVV.

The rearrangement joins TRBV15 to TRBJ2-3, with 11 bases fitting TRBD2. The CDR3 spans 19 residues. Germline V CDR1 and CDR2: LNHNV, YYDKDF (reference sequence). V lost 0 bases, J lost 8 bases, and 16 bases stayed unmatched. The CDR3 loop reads CATSRDGIAGGPDRGTQYF. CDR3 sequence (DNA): TGTGCCACCAGCAGAGATGGGATAGCGGGGGGGCCCGACCGAGGTACGCAGTATTTT.

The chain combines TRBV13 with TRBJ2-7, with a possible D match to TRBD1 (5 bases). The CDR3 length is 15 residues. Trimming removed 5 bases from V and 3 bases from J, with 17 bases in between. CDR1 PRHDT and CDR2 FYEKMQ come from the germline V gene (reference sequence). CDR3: CASSPPGRVDYEQYF. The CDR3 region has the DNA TGTGCCAGCAGCCCCCCCGGCAGGGTAGACTACGAGCAGTACTTC.

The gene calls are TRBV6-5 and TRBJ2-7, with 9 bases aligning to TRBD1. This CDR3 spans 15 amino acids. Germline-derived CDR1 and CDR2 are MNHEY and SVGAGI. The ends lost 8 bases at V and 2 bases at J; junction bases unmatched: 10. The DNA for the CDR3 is TGTGCCAGCTTGGGCCCGGGACAGGGTACCTACGAGCAGTACTTC. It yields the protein CASLGPGQGTYEQYF.

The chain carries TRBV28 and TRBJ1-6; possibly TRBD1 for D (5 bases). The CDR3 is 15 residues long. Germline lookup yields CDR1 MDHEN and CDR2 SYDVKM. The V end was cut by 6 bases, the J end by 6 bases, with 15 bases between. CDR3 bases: TGTGCCAGCAGGGAGGGGTCGTCGAGTAATTCACCCCTCCACTTT. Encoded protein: CASREGSSSNSPLHF.

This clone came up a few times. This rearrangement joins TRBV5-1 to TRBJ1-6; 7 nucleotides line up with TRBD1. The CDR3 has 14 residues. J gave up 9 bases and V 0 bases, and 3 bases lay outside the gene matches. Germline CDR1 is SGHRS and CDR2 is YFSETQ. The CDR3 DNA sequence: TGCGCCAGCAGCTTGGGACAGGGTGCTTCACCCCTCCACTTT. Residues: CASSLGQGASPLHF.

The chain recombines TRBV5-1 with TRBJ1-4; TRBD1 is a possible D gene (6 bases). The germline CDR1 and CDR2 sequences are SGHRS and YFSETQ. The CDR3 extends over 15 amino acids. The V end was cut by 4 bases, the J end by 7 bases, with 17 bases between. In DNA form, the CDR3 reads TGCGCCAGCAGCACCGAACAGGGTTCGAGTGAAAAACTGTTTTTT. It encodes CASSTEQGSSEKLFF.

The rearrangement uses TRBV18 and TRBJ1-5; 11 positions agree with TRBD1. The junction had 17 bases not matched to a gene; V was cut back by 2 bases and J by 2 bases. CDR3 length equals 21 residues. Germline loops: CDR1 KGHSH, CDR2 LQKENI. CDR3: CASSPGILEDRGLIGNQPQHF. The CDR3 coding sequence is TGTGCCAGCTCACCAGGAATCTTAGAGGACAGGGGGCTCATTGGCAATCAGCCCCAGCATTTT.

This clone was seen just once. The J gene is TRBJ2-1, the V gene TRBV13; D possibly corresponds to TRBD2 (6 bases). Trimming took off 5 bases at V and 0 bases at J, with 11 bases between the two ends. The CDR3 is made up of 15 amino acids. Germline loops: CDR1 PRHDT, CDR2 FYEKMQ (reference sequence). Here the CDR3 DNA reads TGTGCCAGCAGCCTTAGCGGTTACTCCTACAATGAGCAGTTCTTC. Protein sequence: CASSLSGYSYNEQFF.

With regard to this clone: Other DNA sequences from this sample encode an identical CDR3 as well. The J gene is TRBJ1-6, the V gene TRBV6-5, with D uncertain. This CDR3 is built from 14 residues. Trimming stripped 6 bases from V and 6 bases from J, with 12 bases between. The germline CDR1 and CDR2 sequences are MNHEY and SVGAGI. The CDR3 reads CASRLRRGNSPLHF. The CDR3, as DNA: TGTGCCAGCAGGTTAAGGCGGGGTAATTCACCCCTCCACTTT.

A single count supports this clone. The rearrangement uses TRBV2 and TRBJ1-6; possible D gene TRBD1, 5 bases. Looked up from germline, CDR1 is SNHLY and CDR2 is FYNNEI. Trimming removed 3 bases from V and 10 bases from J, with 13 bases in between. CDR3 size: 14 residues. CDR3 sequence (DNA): TGTGCCAGCAGTGATACAGATAAGGGGTCACCCCTCCACTTT. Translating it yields CASSDTDKGSPLHF.

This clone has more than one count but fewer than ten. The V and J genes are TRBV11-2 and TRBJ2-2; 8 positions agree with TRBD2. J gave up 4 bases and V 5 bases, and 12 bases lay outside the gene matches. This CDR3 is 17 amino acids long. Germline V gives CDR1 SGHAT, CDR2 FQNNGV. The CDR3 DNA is TGTGCCAGCAGCCCTTGGCGGGGGGTTCACCGCACCGGGGAGCTGTTTTTT. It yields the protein CASSPWRGVHRTGELFF.

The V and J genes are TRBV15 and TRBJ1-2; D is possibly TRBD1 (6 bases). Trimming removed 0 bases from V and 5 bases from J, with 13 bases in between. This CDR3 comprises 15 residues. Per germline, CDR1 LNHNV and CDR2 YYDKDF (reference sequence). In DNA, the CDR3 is TGTGCCACCAGCAGAGATGACAGGCCGCTTTATGGCTACACCTTC. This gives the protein CATSRDDRPLYGYTF.

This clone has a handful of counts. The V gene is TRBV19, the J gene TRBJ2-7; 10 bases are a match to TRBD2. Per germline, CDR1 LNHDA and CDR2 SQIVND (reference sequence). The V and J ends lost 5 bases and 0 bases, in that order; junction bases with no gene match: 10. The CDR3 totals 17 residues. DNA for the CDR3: TGTGCCAGTAGTTTCGCCGGGACTAGCGAATCCTCCTACGAGCAGTACTTC. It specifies CASSFAGTSESSYEQYF.

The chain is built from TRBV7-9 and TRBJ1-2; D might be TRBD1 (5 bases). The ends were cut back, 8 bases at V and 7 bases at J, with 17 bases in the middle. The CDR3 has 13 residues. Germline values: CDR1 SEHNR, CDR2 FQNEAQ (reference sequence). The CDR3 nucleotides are TGTGCCAGCCACGTAGGGGCGGTGGGTGGCTACACCTTC. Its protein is CASHVGAVGGYTF.

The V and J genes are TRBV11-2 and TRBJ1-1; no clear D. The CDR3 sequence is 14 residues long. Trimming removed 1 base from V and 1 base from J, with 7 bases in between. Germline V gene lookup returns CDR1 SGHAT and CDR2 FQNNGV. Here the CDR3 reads CASSLVIGNTEAFF. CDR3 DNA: TGTGCCAGCAGCTTAGTAATCGGGAACACTGAAGCTTTCTTT.

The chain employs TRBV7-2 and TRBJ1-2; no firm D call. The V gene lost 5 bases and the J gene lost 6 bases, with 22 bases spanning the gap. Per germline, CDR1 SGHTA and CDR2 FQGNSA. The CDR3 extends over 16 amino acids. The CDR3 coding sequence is TGTGCCAGCAGCCCCTCCTTGGCAGGTACTTCCCATGGCTACACCTTC. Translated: CASSPSLAGTSHGYTF.